The 32 T cell receptor beta chains given below trace back to one sample, sequenced in a study of T cells in localized non-small cell lung cancer. Method: immunoSEQ multiplex PCR; TCRdb's copy keeps in-frame clones and lacks some. The data hold fewer than 100,000 clones, with over 80% observed a single time. Sample: peripheral blood, taken before any cancer treatment. These receptors all stem from a man between 35 and 75 years old with stage I squamous cell lung carcinoma.

The CDR3 DNA sequence: TGTGCCAGTAGTACCCGGACAGGGGGCCCCTACGAGCAGTACTTC. Its protein product is CASSTRTGGPYEQYF. This chain joins TRBV19 and TRBJ2-7; 11 positions match TRBD1. J gave up 2 bases and V 4 bases, and 4 bases lay outside the gene matches. The germline V gene encodes CDR1 LNHDA and CDR2 SQIVND (reference sequence). The CDR3 totals 15 residues.

The chain recombines TRBV2 with TRBJ2-1; no definite D call. Germline CDR1 SNHLY, CDR2 FYNNEI. V was cut by 7 bases and J by 9 bases, with 10 bases left in between. This CDR3 contains 11 residues. The CDR3: CASKVNGEQFF. CDR3 nucleotide sequence: TGTGCCAGCAAGGTTAACGGTGAGCAGTTCTTC.

J is TRBJ2-7 and V is TRBV19; 8 bases are shared with TRBD2. The CDR3 is 15 amino acids. V trimming: 5 bases; J trimming: 2 bases; junction bases outside the gene matches: 8. Germline V gene sequence: CDR1 LNHDA, CDR2 SQIVND (reference sequence). In DNA form, the CDR3 reads TGTGCCAGTAGTGGGCGCAGCGGGGGACCCTACGAGCAGTACTTC. This gives the protein CASSGRSGGPYEQYF.

The chain combines TRBV7-2 with TRBJ2-7; 9 bases line up with TRBD2. In germline, CDR1 is SGHTA, CDR2 FQGNSA. The V gene end was trimmed by 6 bases and the J gene end by 3 bases; junction bases not matched to a gene: 6. The CDR3 has 14 residues. The CDR3, as DNA: TGTGCCAGCAGGAAGGGACTAGCTTTCTACGAGCAGTACTTC. Translating gives CASRKGLAFYEQYF.

This chain uses TRBV5-6 with TRBJ2-2, with D hard to call. Germline-derived CDR1 and CDR2 are SGHDT and YYEEEE. Deletions cut 2 bases from V and 3 bases from J, with 8 bases between. The CDR3 has 14 residues. CDR3 residues: CASSLTPYTGELFF. The DNA for the CDR3 is TGTGCCAGCAGCTTAACGCCCTACACCGGGGAGCTGTTTTTT.

This chain links TRBV6-5 with TRBJ1-2, with 7 positions matching TRBD1. This CDR3 contains 14 residues. V lost 6 bases and J lost 5; bases outside the gene matches: 9. Looked up from germline, CDR1 is MNHEY and CDR2 is SVGAGI. CDR3 sequence: CASRKTGREYGYTF. For the CDR3, the DNA is TGTGCCAGCAGGAAGACAGGGCGAGAGTATGGCTACACCTTC.

The chain employs TRBV2 and TRBJ2-5; D might be TRBD1 or TRBD2, each matching 5 bases. Between the trimmed V and J ends, which lost 8 bases and 1 base, there was a span of 11 bases. This CDR3 has 13 residues. Germline assignment: CDR1 SNHLY and CDR2 FYNNEI. The CDR3 is CASLKGRQETQYF. CDR3 DNA: TGTGCCAGCCTCAAGGGACGCCAAGAGACCCAGTACTTC.

The chain uses TRBV2 and TRBJ1-1; 10 bases match TRBD1. J gave up 8 bases and V 6 bases, and 6 bases lay outside the gene matches. The length of the CDR3 is 13 residues. Germline V gene lookup returns CDR1 SNHLY and CDR2 FYNNEI. This chain's CDR3 is CASRPDRGREAFF. The CDR3 DNA is TGTGCCAGCAGGCCCGACAGGGGGCGCGAAGCTTTCTTT.

In regard to this clone: One end of the junction varies from germline; a read error may be responsible. V and J are TRBV5-1 and TRBJ2-7, with TRBD1 matching over 8 bases. CDR1 and CDR2 (germline): SGHRS, YFSETQ. The CDR3 spans 14 residues. CDR3 amino acids: CASSLGQEIYEQYF. Written as DNA, the CDR3 is TGCGCCAGCAGTTTGGGACAGGAAATCTACGAGCAGTACTTC.

The chain carries TRBV7-9 and TRBJ2-3; a weak D match, TRBD2 (5 bases). The CDR3 loop spans 13 amino acids. Germline values: CDR1 SEHNR, CDR2 FQNEAQ (reference sequence). The V end lost 11 bases, the J end lost 5 bases, and 17 bases lay between the germline ends. CDR3 coding DNA: TGTGCCGGACTCGTGAGGGCTGAAGATACGCAGTATTTT. Protein sequence: CAGLVRAEDTQYF.

The J gene is TRBJ2-1, the V gene TRBV27, with D perhaps assigned TRBD1 or TRBD2 (6 bases each). Trimming left V 7 bases short and J 10 bases short, with 20 bases between. The CDR3 totals 14 residues. Germline V gene sequence: CDR1 MNHEY, CDR2 SMNVEV (reference sequence). CDR3 residues: CASTSSRGQTEQFF. CDR3 nucleotides: TGTGCCAGCACCTCATCCCGGGGGCAGACCGAGCAGTTCTTC.

V is TRBV18 and J is TRBJ1-5; TRBD1 agrees at 7 bases. Germline lookup yields CDR1 KGHSH and CDR2 LQKENI. CDR3 length: 13 residues. V was pared by 2 bases and J by 7 bases, with 2 bases of the junction left unmatched. The CDR3 loop is CASSPDREQPQHF. CDR3 DNA: TGTGCCAGCTCACCAGACAGGGAGCAGCCCCAGCATTTT.

V usage is TRBV9 and J usage is TRBJ2-3; 7 bases are a match to TRBD1. Germline V gene sequence: CDR1 SGDLS, CDR2 YYNGEE. Trimming at V came to 0 bases and at J to 2 bases, leaving 3 bases not matched to a gene. The CDR3 sequence is 15 residues long. The CDR3 spells CASSVGQGNTDTQYF. CDR3 sequence (DNA): TGTGCCAGCAGCGTAGGACAGGGAAACACAGATACGCAGTATTTT.

V gene TRBV19 combines with J gene TRBJ2-3; 7 bases fit TRBD1. V was pared by 7 bases and J by 8 bases, with 12 bases of the junction left unmatched. The CDR3 is 14 residues long. CDR1 is LNHDA, CDR2 SQIVND, per germline (reference sequence). CDR3 sequence reads: CASTPGRDSGTQYF. DNA for the CDR3: TGTGCCAGTACCCCTGGACGGGACAGTGGTACGCAGTATTTT.

The chain carries TRBV27 and TRBJ1-6; no firm D call. V lost 8 bases, J lost 7 bases, and 9 bases lay in between. The CDR3 length is 12 residues. CDR1 and CDR2 (germline): MNHEY, SMNVEV (reference sequence). CDR3 region: CASGRQNSPLHF. The CDR3 DNA follows: TGTGCCAGCGGACGGCAGAATTCACCCCTCCACTTT.

The chain combines TRBV7-8 with TRBJ2-3; possibly TRBD2 for D (7 bases). This CDR3 has 18 amino acids. The V gene's germline CDR1 is SGHVS and CDR2 FQNEAQ. Trimming stripped 5 bases from V and 2 bases from J, with 23 bases between. Here the CDR3 DNA reads TGTGCCAGCAGCCCGCGCGGGGCGGGGGAGGGGGTCACAGATACGCAGTATTTT. Translation gives CASSPRGAGEGVTDTQYF.

The chain has TRBV2 and TRBJ1-1; no reliable D call. V dropped 7 bases and J dropped 3 bases, with 9 bases sitting between them. The CDR3 extends over 12 amino acids. Per germline, CDR1 SNHLY and CDR2 FYNNEI. CDR3 amino acids: CASNGRDTEAFF. CDR3 nucleotide sequence: TGTGCCAGCAACGGGAGGGACACTGAAGCTTTCTTT.

This chain uses TRBV14 with TRBJ2-2, with D possibly matching TRBD1 (6 bases). From germline, CDR1 is SGHDN and CDR2 FVKESK. The V gene lost 4 bases and the J gene lost 9 bases, with 15 bases spanning the gap. CDR3 size: 14 residues. In nucleotides, the CDR3 is TGTGCCAGCAGCCTGGACAGTCGGAAAAGGGAGCTGTTTTTT. It yields the protein CASSLDSRKRELFF.

V usage is TRBV6-5 and J usage is TRBJ2-5; TRBD1 aligns across 8 bases. This CDR3 contains 15 residues. Germline V gene data show CDR1 as MNHEY and CDR2 as SVGAGI. J lost 2 bases, V lost 5 bases, and 7 bases had no gene match. This chain's CDR3 is CASSLRTGRQETQYF. In DNA, the CDR3 is TGTGCCAGCAGTCTTAGGACAGGGCGGCAAGAGACCCAGTACTTC.

The chain uses TRBV4-1 and TRBJ1-1, with 8 positions matching TRBD1. The CDR3 consists of 18 residues. Germline CDR1 is MGHRA and CDR2 is YSYEKL. V dropped 1 base and J dropped 0; count of bases not matched to a gene: 10. CDR3 bases: TGCGCCAGCAGCCAAGCCAGGGGGCGACCACCAATGAACACTGAAGCTTTCTTT. Translating it yields CASSQARGRPPMNTEAFF.

The rearrangement uses TRBV4-1 and TRBJ1-2, with D maybe TRBD1 (5 bases). In germline, CDR1 is MGHRA, CDR2 YSYEKL. The V and J ends lost 1 base and 2 bases respectively, with 14 bases between them. The length of the CDR3 is 16 residues. CDR3 bases: TGCGCCAGCAGCCAAGGTCCTATGGGGCTCAACTATGGCTACACCTTC. This translates into CASSQGPMGLNYGYTF.

The chain has TRBV7-2 and TRBJ1-2; D might be TRBD1 (5 bases). The CDR3 runs 15 residues. V lost 6 bases and J 2 bases, leaving 16 bases between the germline ends. Germline V gene sequence: CDR1 SGHTA, CDR2 FQGNSA. CDR3 coding DNA: TGTGCCAGCAGGAGTCCGGACACGGGGAACTATGGCTACACCTTC. It is translated as CASRSPDTGNYGYTF.

J is TRBJ1-2 and V is TRBV15; D is perhaps TRBD1 (5 bases). Germline CDR1 is LNHNV and CDR2 is YYDKDF (reference sequence). The CDR3 covers 16 residues. V lost 4 bases to trimming and J lost 3 bases, with 18 bases between them. CDR3 loop: CATSTGLTPGHYGYTF. CDR3 coding DNA: TGTGCCACCAGCACGGGTCTTACCCCAGGGCACTATGGCTACACCTTC.

The J gene is TRBJ1-1, the V gene TRBV19, with D maybe TRBD1 (5 bases). The V gene's germline CDR1 is LNHDA and CDR2 SQIVND (reference sequence). V lost 3 bases and J 3 bases, leaving 11 bases between the germline ends. CDR3 length: 14 amino acids. CDR3 residues: CASSMGRGDTEAFF. The DNA of the CDR3 is TGTGCCAGTAGTATGGGGCGAGGGGACACTGAAGCTTTCTTT.

The rearrangement links TRBV19 to TRBJ1-1, with a weak D call TRBD1 (5 bases). V was trimmed by 5 bases and J by 1 base, leaving 8 bases between them. CDR3 length: 13 residues. CDR1 and CDR2 from the germline V gene are LNHDA and SQIVND (reference sequence). CDR3 region: CASSVTANTEAFF. DNA for the CDR3: TGTGCCAGTAGTGTGACAGCGAACACTGAAGCTTTCTTT.

A few counts support this clone. This sequence joins TRBV5-4 and TRBJ1-1, with 8 bases fitting TRBD1. CDR1 is SGHNT and CDR2 is YYREEE in the germline V gene (reference sequence). This CDR3 contains 15 residues. Unmatched junction bases numbered 6, after V lost 2 bases and J lost 3 bases. DNA of the CDR3: TGTGCCAGCAGCTTAAGGACAGGGTGGGACACTGAAGCTTTCTTT. This sequence encodes CASSLRTGWDTEAFF.

The chain is built from TRBV6-5 and TRBJ1-1, with 8 bases lining up with TRBD1. V shed 6 bases, J shed 3 bases, and the junction held 9 bases outside the gene matches. The CDR3 totals 15 residues. The germline V gene has CDR1 MNHEY and CDR2 SVGAGI. The CDR3 protein is CASSRGQGSDTEAFF. The CDR3 nucleotides are TGTGCCAGCAGCCGCGGACAGGGCTCGGACACTGAAGCTTTCTTT.

The rearrangement uses TRBV29-1 and TRBJ1-2, with 9 bases identical to TRBD1. CDR1 SQVTM and CDR2 ANQGSEA come from the germline V gene. Trimming took 5 bases from V and 8 from J; bases not matched to a gene: 6. The length of the CDR3 is 12 residues. CDR3 loop: CSVLTGGRGYTF. In nucleotides, the CDR3 is TGCAGCGTTTTGACAGGGGGACGGGGCTACACCTTC.

The table lists this clone with a few counts. J is TRBJ1-5 and V is TRBV18; tentatively, D is TRBD1 (5 bases). V shed 4 bases and J shed 6 bases, with 10 bases lying between them. The CDR3 consists of 13 residues. The germline gives CDR1 KGHSH, CDR2 LQKENI. CDR3 loop: CASSLGTPQPQHF. The DNA for the CDR3 is TGTGCCAGCTCACTGGGGACCCCTCAGCCCCAGCATTTT.

The count of this clone is one. The chain links TRBV5-6 to TRBJ1-1, with D perhaps TRBD1 (5 bases). Per germline, CDR1 SGHDT and CDR2 YYEEEE. V was clipped by 2 bases and J by 4 bases, with 12 bases between them. This CDR3 is built from 14 residues. The CDR3 reads CASSFDRGSTEAFF. In DNA, the CDR3 is TGTGCCAGCAGCTTTGACAGAGGAAGCACTGAAGCTTTCTTT.

The chain combines TRBV6-1 with TRBJ1-3; D unresolved. The ends were cut back, 4 bases at V and 0 bases at J, with 10 bases in the middle. Germline assignment: CDR1 MNHNS and CDR2 SASEGT. The CDR3 is 15 residues long. CDR3 sequence reads: CASSGPVYSGNTIYF. The CDR3 DNA reads as TGTGCCAGCAGTGGACCGGTCTACTCTGGAAACACCATATATTTT.

The chain combines TRBV5-1 with TRBJ2-5, with D perhaps assigned TRBD1 or TRBD2 (5 bases each). CDR3 length: 16 residues. Trimming cost V 0 bases and J 0 bases, with 12 bases left between them. Germline CDR1 is SGHRS and CDR2 is YFSETQ. The CDR3 DNA is TGCGCCAGCAGCTTGGATGGGGGTGGGTACCAAGAGACCCAGTACTTC. This translates into CASSLDGGGYQETQYF.